The clone carrying this T cell receptor (beta chain) has more than one count but fewer than ten. Its antigen is as yet unknown. Amplified TCR beta CDR3 regions came from RNA transcripts. RT-PCR in the first round (using the HTBI primer set) targeted the TCR CDR3. TCRdb re-analysed the multiplex PCR reads in MiXCR, keeping a single row per CDR3 protein. The data show about 380,000 distinct CDR3 sequences, roughly 15% seen once. The sample is drawn from a study of T cells in Graves' hyperthyroidism and ophthalmopathy. Whole-study context: Any treatment followed the collection of peripheral blood at initial diagnosis.

Clinical symptoms, serum thyroxine and TRAb, thyroid ultrasound and orbital computed tomography together formed the diagnostic basis. PBMCs were derived from 10 ml fresh peripheral blood. The V end was cut by 6 bases, the J end by 1 base, with 12 bases between. The CDR3 contains 14 residues. Looked up from germline, CDR1 is MNHNS and CDR2 is SASEGT. Whole-study findings and limits: A median roughly six months before onset, the model predicted ophthalmopathy.

The sample comprised blood. The genes are TRBV6-1 and TRBJ1-1; D gene ambiguous. This TCR was sampled from a woman in her thirties with Graves' ophthalmopathy. CDR3 nucleotide sequence: TGTGCCAGCAGAGCAATGTTAGCGAACACTGAAGCTTTCTTT. Translation gives CASRAMLANTEAFF.